This TCR beta chain was recovered during a study of T cell responses to AZD1222 COVID-19 vaccine. Study-level information: Second-dose schedules of about 4 or about 12 weeks were combined. General study points: No repertoire was sampled before or during the peak T cell response, only after it. Spike-specific TCR repertoires showed rising breadth and depth after two AZD1222 doses.

Of note for this clone: No antigen is known for it.

Profiled with immunoSEQ multiplex PCR; TCRdb holds only in-frame clones, not every one. This sample has some 130,000 clones, with approximately 93% found just once. This CDR3 is built from 14 residues. The germline V gene has CDR1 SGHDT and CDR2 YYEEEE. V lost 0 bases, J lost 8 bases, and 9 bases lay in between. The receptor was isolated from an adult in good health. This rearrangement joins TRBV5-6 to TRBJ1-6, with unresolved D. The sequencing used peripheral blood, collected on day 0 of AZD1222 vaccination. CDR3 sequence reads: CASSLAPPYSPLHF. As DNA, the CDR3 is TGTGCCAGCAGCTTGGCCCCGCCTTATTCACCCCTCCACTTT. The variable domain in full, with the rest retrieved from reference TRBV5-6 and TRBJ1-6, is DAGVTQSPTHLIKTRGQQVTLRCSPKSGHDTVSWYQQALGQGPQFIFQYYEEEERQRGNFPDRFSGHQFPNYSSELNVNALLLGDSALYLCASSLAPPYSPLHFGNGTRLTVT.